This TCR beta chain was sequenced in a study of cytomegalovirus exposure and HLA in healthy donors. Germline V gene sequence: CDR1 SGHDN, CDR2 FVKESK. The CDR3 has 16 amino acids. Deletions cut 3 bases from V and 3 bases from J, with 18 bases between. The study's findings and limits: The listing of about 150 TCR beta chains classed them as cytomegalovirus-associated.

Primers for the PCR totalled 60 Vbeta and 13 Jbeta. Method: immunoSEQ multiplex PCR; TCRdb's copy keeps in-frame clones and lacks some. This sample yields under 200,000 clones, of which more than 65% are seen a single time; less than 2% belongs to the top ten. For this clone: Its specificity is unknown.

This chain links TRBV14 with TRBJ2-7, with TRBD2 as a possible D gene (5 bases). The sequence was collected from a young woman in good health and CMV-seronegative. Material for sequencing was PBMCs. DNA for the CDR3: TGTGCCAGCAGCCAGGCTCCTCCAGGAGGAATCTACGAGCAGTACTTC. Protein: CASSQAPPGGIYEQYF.